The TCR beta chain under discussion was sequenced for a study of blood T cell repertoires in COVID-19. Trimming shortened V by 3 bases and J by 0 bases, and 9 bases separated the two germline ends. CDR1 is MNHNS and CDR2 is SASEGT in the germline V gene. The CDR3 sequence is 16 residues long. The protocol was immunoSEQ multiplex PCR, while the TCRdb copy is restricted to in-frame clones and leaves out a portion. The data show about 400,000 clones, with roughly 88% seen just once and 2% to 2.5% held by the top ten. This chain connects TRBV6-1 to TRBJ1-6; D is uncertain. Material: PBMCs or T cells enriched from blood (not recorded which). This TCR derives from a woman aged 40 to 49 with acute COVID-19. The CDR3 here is CASSDWWSSYNSPLHF. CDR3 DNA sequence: TGTGCCAGCAGTGATTGGTGGAGCTCCTATAATTCACCCCTCCACTTT.